This is a list of T cell receptor beta chains from one sample in a study of graft-versus-host responses after intestinal transplantation. These receptors have no known antigen. Sequencing used immunoSEQ multiplex PCR; TCRdb keeps in-frame clones, though not all of them. The profile shows approximately 110,000 clones, approximately 94% of them singletons. The sample consisted of unstimulated CD4+ T cells sorted from spleen or lymph node cells, taken before transplant. These receptors all stem from a human donor who was the organ donor for an intestinal transplant. CDR3s include the opening cysteine and the closing phenylalanine or tryptophan. A D gene is named only where the DNA matches it firmly. Only part of the rows carry a size: once, few, many, or a class if the clone is expanded.

clone size: NA; V gene: TRBV5-1; D gene: NA; J gene: TRBJ2-5; CDR3 length: 13; CDR3 protein: CASSLLGQETQYF; CDR3 DNA: TGCGCCAGCAGCTTGCTGGGGCAAGAGACCCAGTACTTC
clone size: NA; V gene: TRBV6-4; D gene: TRBD2; J gene: TRBJ2-1; CDR3 length: 14; CDR3 protein: CATRVAGVSNEQFF; CDR3 DNA: TGTGCCACCAGAGTAGCGGGAGTGAGCAATGAGCAGTTCTTC
clone size: NA; V gene: TRBV6-5; D gene: NA; J gene: TRBJ2-1; CDR3 length: 14; CDR3 protein: CASRLMSSYNEQFF; CDR3 DNA: TGTGCCAGCAGGTTGATGAGCTCCTACAATGAGCAGTTCTTC
clone size: NA; V gene: TRBV7-8; D gene: NA; J gene: TRBJ1-5; CDR3 length: 17; CDR3 protein: CASSSWKTGSVGQPQHF; CDR3 DNA: TGTGCCAGCAGCTCTTGGAAGACTGGATCAGTAGGTCAGCCCCAGCATTTT
clone size: NA; V gene: TRBV2; D gene: TRBD1; J gene: TRBJ1-1; CDR3 length: 14; CDR3 protein: CASGITGGYTEAFF; CDR3 DNA: TGTGCCAGCGGGATAACAGGGGGTTACACTGAAGCTTTCTTT
clone size: NA; V gene: TRBV7-2; D gene: TRBD2; J gene: TRBJ2-5; CDR3 length: 16; CDR3 protein: CASSLGLAGHGETQYF; CDR3 DNA: TGTGCCAGCAGCTTAGGTCTAGCGGGTCATGGGGAGACCCAGTACTTC
clone size: NA; V gene: TRBV21-1; D gene: NA; J gene: TRBJ1-3; CDR3 length: 19; CDR3 protein: CASSRLKWEQGLGGNTIYF; CDR3 DNA: TGTGCCAGCAGCCGACTAAAATGGGAACAGGGCTTGGGGGGAAACACCATATATTTT
clone size: NA; V gene: TRBV29-1; D gene: NA; J gene: TRBJ1-2; CDR3 length: 10; CDR3 protein: CSVGAGGYTF; CDR3 DNA: TGCAGCGTTGGGGCAGGGGGCTACACCTTC
clone size: NA; V gene: TRBV19; D gene: NA; J gene: TRBJ2-4; CDR3 length: 13; CDR3 protein: CASSTGAKNIQYF; CDR3 DNA: TGTGCCAGTAGTACCGGGGCCAAAAACATTCAGTACTTC
clone size: NA; V gene: TRBV19; D gene: TRBD2; J gene: TRBJ2-1; CDR3 length: 14; CDR3 protein: CASTLAGGYNEQFF; CDR3 DNA: TGTGCCAGTACCCTAGCGGGAGGTTACAATGAGCAGTTCTTC
clone size: NA; V gene: TRBV5-1; D gene: NA; J gene: TRBJ1-1; CDR3 length: 14; CDR3 protein: CASSLREVNTEAFF; CDR3 DNA: TGCGCCAGCAGCTTGCGGGAGGTGAACACTGAAGCTTTCTTT
clone size: NA; V gene: TRBV28; D gene: NA; J gene: TRBJ2-7; CDR3 length: 14; CDR3 protein: CASSRRVGSYEQYF; CDR3 DNA: TGTGCCAGCAGTAGAAGGGTCGGGTCCTACGAGCAGTACTTC
clone size: NA; V gene: TRBV7-7; D gene: NA; J gene: TRBJ2-1; CDR3 length: 15; CDR3 protein: CANPIRDFSYNEQFF; CDR3 DNA: TGTGCTAACCCGATCCGGGATTTCTCCTACAATGAGCAGTTCTTC
clone size: NA; V gene: TRBV7-2; D gene: NA; J gene: TRBJ1-2; CDR3 length: 15; CDR3 protein: CASSREGRRIYGYTF; CDR3 DNA: TGTGCCAGCAGCCGAGAAGGACGCCGGATATATGGCTACACCTTC
clone size: NA; V gene: TRBV4-1; D gene: TRBD2; J gene: TRBJ2-4; CDR3 length: 17; CDR3 protein: CASSQPTSGRSKNIQYF; CDR3 DNA: TGCGCCAGCAGCCAGCCGACTAGCGGGAGATCCAAAAACATTCAGTACTTC
clone size: once; V gene: TRBV6-5; D gene: TRBD2; J gene: TRBJ2-7; CDR3 length: 15; CDR3 protein: CASTLRLAGSYEQYF; CDR3 DNA: TGTGCCAGCACCTTAAGACTAGCGGGATCCTACGAGCAGTACTTC
clone size: NA; V gene: TRBV6-1; D gene: NA; J gene: TRBJ2-4; CDR3 length: 11; CDR3 protein: CATPRDGIQYF; CDR3 DNA: TGTGCCACCCCCAGGGATGGCATTCAGTACTTC
clone size: NA; V gene: TRBV9; D gene: NA; J gene: TRBJ1-1; CDR3 length: 14; CDR3 protein: CASSLGPLNTEAFF; CDR3 DNA: TGTGCCAGCAGCCTCGGGCCGTTGAACACTGAAGCTTTCTTT
clone size: NA; V gene: TRBV19; D gene: TRBD2; J gene: TRBJ2-1; CDR3 length: 13; CDR3 protein: CASTGTSGNEQFF; CDR3 DNA: TGTGCCAGTACAGGGACTAGCGGTAATGAGCAGTTCTTC
clone size: NA; V gene: TRBV14; D gene: NA; J gene: TRBJ2-5; CDR3 length: 14; CDR3 protein: CASSPRALQETQYF; CDR3 DNA: TGTGCCAGCAGCCCCCGGGCCCTCCAAGAGACCCAGTACTTC
clone size: NA; V gene: TRBV30; D gene: TRBD1; J gene: TRBJ1-4; CDR3 length: 13; CDR3 protein: CAWIRTGGEKLFF; CDR3 DNA: TGTGCCTGGATTAGGACAGGGGGGGAAAAACTGTTTTTT
clone size: NA; V gene: TRBV7-3; D gene: NA; J gene: TRBJ1-5; CDR3 length: 13; CDR3 protein: CASSAEQGTAQHF; CDR3 DNA: TGTGCCAGCAGCGCAGAGCAGGGGACGGCCCAGCATTTT
clone size: NA; V gene: TRBV30; D gene: TRBD1; J gene: TRBJ1-2; CDR3 length: 17; CDR3 protein: CAWTRGGKTGAGYGYTF; CDR3 DNA: TGTGCCTGGACCAGAGGGGGGAAGACAGGGGCCGGCTATGGCTACACCTTC
clone size: NA; V gene: TRBV5-4; D gene: TRBD1; J gene: TRBJ1-1; CDR3 length: 16; CDR3 protein: CASSPPPGQGDTEAFF; CDR3 DNA: TGTGCCAGCAGCCCCCCCCCGGGACAGGGGGACACTGAAGCTTTCTTT
clone size: NA; V gene: TRBV28; D gene: NA; J gene: TRBJ2-7; CDR3 length: 14; CDR3 protein: CASTSGAPNYEQYF; CDR3 DNA: TGTGCCAGCACCTCGGGAGCCCCCAACTACGAGCAGTACTTC
clone size: NA; V gene: TRBV2; D gene: TRBD2; J gene: TRBJ2-5; CDR3 length: 18; CDR3 protein: CASSEIPGLAGGPETQYF; CDR3 DNA: TGTGCCAGCAGTGAAATACCGGGACTAGCGGGAGGGCCGGAGACCCAGTACTTC
clone size: NA; V gene: TRBV11-3; D gene: NA; J gene: TRBJ1-2; CDR3 length: 12; CDR3 protein: CASSSSRSGYTF; CDR3 DNA: TGTGCCAGCAGCTCCAGTCGGTCCGGCTACACCTTC
clone size: NA; V gene: TRBV13; D gene: TRBD1; J gene: TRBJ2-7; CDR3 length: 15; CDR3 protein: CASSLSGQGQYEQYF; CDR3 DNA: TGTGCCAGCAGCCTCTCGGGACAGGGTCAGTACGAGCAGTACTTC
clone size: NA; V gene: TRBV4-2; D gene: NA; J gene: TRBJ1-2; CDR3 length: 15; CDR3 protein: CASSQDQVQDYGYTF; CDR3 DNA: TGTGCCAGCAGCCAAGATCAGGTCCAGGACTATGGCTACACCTTC
clone size: NA; V gene: TRBV29-1; D gene: TRBD2; J gene: TRBJ2-1; CDR3 length: 14; CDR3 protein: CSDRTSGNYNEQFF; CDR3 DNA: TGCAGCGACCGGACTAGCGGGAACTACAATGAGCAGTTCTTC
clone size: NA; V gene: TRBV18; D gene: TRBD2; J gene: TRBJ2-5; CDR3 length: 14; CDR3 protein: CASSRDYLPETQYF; CDR3 DNA: TGTGCCAGCTCCCGGGACTATCTCCCCGAGACCCAGTACTTC
clone size: NA; V gene: TRBV5-1; D gene: TRBD1; J gene: TRBJ2-1; CDR3 length: 15; CDR3 protein: CASSLEGGVYNEQFF; CDR3 DNA: TGCGCCAGCAGCTTAGAAGGGGGCGTCTACAATGAGCAGTTCTTC
clone size: NA; V gene: TRBV7-9; D gene: TRBD1; J gene: TRBJ1-3; CDR3 length: 15; CDR3 protein: CASSSRTGPGNTIYF; CDR3 DNA: TGTGCCAGCAGCTCGAGGACAGGGCCTGGAAACACCATATATTTT
clone size: few; V gene: TRBV28; D gene: NA; J gene: TRBJ1-3; CDR3 length: 12; CDR3 protein: CASSLSGNTIYF; CDR3 DNA: TGTGCCAGCAGTTTATCGGGAAACACCATATATTTT
clone size: NA; V gene: TRBV5-3; D gene: TRBD2; J gene: TRBJ2-5; CDR3 length: 15; CDR3 protein: CARSSKLAGEETQYF; CDR3 DNA: TGTGCCAGAAGCTCAAAACTAGCGGGAGAAGAGACCCAGTACTTC
clone size: NA; V gene: TRBV6-6; D gene: NA; J gene: TRBJ2-1; CDR3 length: 16; CDR3 protein: CASSRASESSYNEQFF; CDR3 DNA: TGTGCCAGCAGTCGCGCCAGCGAGAGCTCCTACAATGAGCAGTTCTTC
clone size: once; V gene: TRBV5-4; D gene: NA; J gene: TRBJ1-6; CDR3 length: 15; CDR3 protein: CASSLLGRENSPLHF; CDR3 DNA: TGTGCCAGCAGCTTGTTGGGTAGGGAGAATTCACCCCTCCACTTT
clone size: NA; V gene: TRBV28; D gene: NA; J gene: TRBJ2-1; CDR3 length: 16; CDR3 protein: CASSLSAGSVGNEQFF; CDR3 DNA: TGTGCCAGCAGTTTATCGGCAGGTTCCGTCGGGAATGAGCAGTTCTTC
clone size: NA; V gene: TRBV7-8; D gene: NA; J gene: TRBJ2-5; CDR3 length: 15; CDR3 protein: CASSPRDRSQETQYF; CDR3 DNA: TGTGCCAGCAGCCCGAGAGACAGGAGCCAAGAGACCCAGTACTTC
clone size: NA; V gene: TRBV25-1; D gene: TRBD1; J gene: TRBJ1-1; CDR3 length: 14; CDR3 protein: CASTQGARNTEAFF; CDR3 DNA: TGTGCCAGCACGCAGGGGGCGAGGAACACTGAAGCTTTCTTT
clone size: NA; V gene: TRBV2; D gene: NA; J gene: TRBJ2-5; CDR3 length: 13; CDR3 protein: CASSRGGLETQYF; CDR3 DNA: TGTGCCAGCAGTAGAGGGGGATTGGAGACCCAGTACTTC
clone size: NA; V gene: TRBV4-1; D gene: TRBD2; J gene: TRBJ2-3; CDR3 length: 17; CDR3 protein: CASSQTLAGGGADTQYF; CDR3 DNA: TGCGCCAGCAGCCAAACTTTAGCGGGAGGGGGCGCAGATACGCAGTATTTT
clone size: NA; V gene: TRBV15; D gene: NA; J gene: TRBJ1-1; CDR3 length: 14; CDR3 protein: CATSRLLGDTEAFF; CDR3 DNA: TGTGCCACCAGCAGACTACTAGGGGACACTGAAGCTTTCTTT
clone size: NA; V gene: TRBV18; D gene: NA; J gene: TRBJ2-5; CDR3 length: 16; CDR3 protein: CASSQIARAPKETQYF; CDR3 DNA: TGTGCCAGCTCACAAATAGCACGGGCCCCGAAAGAGACCCAGTACTTC
clone size: NA; V gene: TRBV7-2; D gene: TRBD1; J gene: TRBJ1-4; CDR3 length: 14; CDR3 protein: CASSPDRAGEKLFF; CDR3 DNA: TGTGCCAGCAGCCCAGACAGGGCAGGGGAAAAACTGTTTTTT
clone size: NA; V gene: TRBV6-5; D gene: NA; J gene: TRBJ1-2; CDR3 length: 15; CDR3 protein: CASSYGPAVNYGYTF; CDR3 DNA: TGTGCCAGCAGTTATGGTCCCGCTGTTAACTATGGCTACACCTTC
clone size: NA; V gene: TRBV25-1; D gene: NA; J gene: TRBJ1-1; CDR3 length: 14; CDR3 protein: CASSEPGGETEAFF; CDR3 DNA: TGTGCCAGCAGTGAGCCGGGGGGGGAGACTGAAGCTTTCTTT
clone size: NA; V gene: TRBV27; D gene: NA; J gene: TRBJ2-3; CDR3 length: 13; CDR3 protein: CASSFYGPDTQYF; CDR3 DNA: TGTGCCAGCAGTTTCTACGGGCCAGATACGCAGTATTTT
clone size: once; V gene: TRBV4-1; D gene: TRBD1; J gene: TRBJ1-4; CDR3 length: 19; CDR3 protein: CASSQDPIWLDRGNEKLFF; CDR3 DNA: TGCGCCAGCAGCCAAGATCCCATCTGGTTAGACAGGGGGAATGAAAAACTGTTTTTT
clone size: few; V gene: TRBV19; D gene: NA; J gene: TRBJ1-2; CDR3 length: 13; CDR3 protein: CASSGLQGRGYTF; CDR3 DNA: TGTGCCAGTAGTGGCCTCCAGGGTCGTGGCTACACCTTC
clone size: NA; V gene: TRBV28; D gene: NA; J gene: TRBJ2-7; CDR3 length: 13; CDR3 protein: CASIGFSSYEQYF; CDR3 DNA: TGTGCCAGCATAGGCTTCAGCTCCTACGAGCAGTACTTC
clone size: NA; V gene: TRBV4-1; D gene: TRBD1; J gene: TRBJ2-2; CDR3 length: 15; CDR3 protein: CASSRGQGNTGELFF; CDR3 DNA: TGCGCCAGCAGCCGGGGACAGGGAAACACCGGGGAGCTGTTTTTT
clone size: NA; V gene: TRBV6-5; D gene: NA; J gene: TRBJ1-5; CDR3 length: 15; CDR3 protein: CASSVPSSSNQPQHF; CDR3 DNA: TGTGCCAGCAGTGTTCCATCTTCTAGCAATCAGCCCCAGCATTTT
clone size: NA; V gene: TRBV7-2; D gene: TRBD1; J gene: TRBJ1-1; CDR3 length: 14; CDR3 protein: CASSRQGGNTEAFF; CDR3 DNA: TGTGCCAGCAGCCGACAGGGGGGGAACACTGAAGCTTTCTTT
clone size: NA; V gene: TRBV28; D gene: TRBD1; J gene: TRBJ2-3; CDR3 length: 15; CDR3 protein: CASSTRDRGPDTQYF; CDR3 DNA: TGTGCCAGCAGTACCCGGGACAGGGGTCCAGATACGCAGTATTTT
clone size: NA; V gene: TRBV7-8; D gene: TRBD2; J gene: TRBJ2-1; CDR3 length: 17; CDR3 protein: CASSTSSGSSSYNEQFF; CDR3 DNA: TGTGCCAGCAGCACCTCTAGCGGGTCTAGCTCCTACAATGAGCAGTTCTTC
clone size: NA; V gene: TRBV6-1; D gene: NA; J gene: TRBJ2-6; CDR3 length: 13; CDR3 protein: CASIGAGANVLTF; CDR3 DNA: TGTGCCAGCATAGGGGCTGGGGCCAACGTCCTGACTTTC